This T cell receptor beta chain was sequenced during a study of cytomegalovirus exposure and HLA in healthy donors. With 60 Vbeta and 13 Jbeta primers, the PCR was carried out. This table comes from immunoSEQ multiplex PCR, and its TCRdb copy is limited to in-frame clones, with some not included. The sample shows under 200,000 clones, more than 70% of them seen only once. The length of the CDR3 is 13 residues. Germline CDR1 is SGDLS and CDR2 is YYNGEE. Trimming shortened V by 6 bases and J by 5 bases, and 12 bases separated the two germline ends. The chain uses TRBV9 and TRBJ1-3, with D hard to call. The sequencing sample was made of PBMCs. The origin of this receptor is a man aged 55 to 69 in good health and CMV-seronegative. CDR3 loop: CASKPSGRNTIYF. The CDR3 DNA reads as TGTGCCAGCAAACCGTCAGGCCGAAACACCATATATTTT. The full variable domain, rest sourced from reference TRBV9 and TRBJ1-3, is DSGVTQTPKHLITATGQRVTLRCSPRSGDLSVYWYQQSLDQGLQFLIQYYNGEERAKGNILERFSAQQFPDLHSELNLSSLELGDSALYFCASKPSGRNTIYFGEGSWLTVV.